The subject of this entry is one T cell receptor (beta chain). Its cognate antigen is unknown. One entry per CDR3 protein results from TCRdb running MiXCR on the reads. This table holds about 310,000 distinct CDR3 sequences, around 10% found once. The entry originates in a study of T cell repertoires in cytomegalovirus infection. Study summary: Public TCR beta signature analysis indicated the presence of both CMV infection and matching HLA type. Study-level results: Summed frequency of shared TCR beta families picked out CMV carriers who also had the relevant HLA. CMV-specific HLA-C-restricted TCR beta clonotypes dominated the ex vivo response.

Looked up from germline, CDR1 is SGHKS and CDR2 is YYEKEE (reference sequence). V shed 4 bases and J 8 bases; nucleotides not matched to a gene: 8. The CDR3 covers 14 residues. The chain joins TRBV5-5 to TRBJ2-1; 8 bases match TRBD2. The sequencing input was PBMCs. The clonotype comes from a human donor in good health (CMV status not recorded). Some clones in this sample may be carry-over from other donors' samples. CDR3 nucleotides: TGTGCCAGCAGCACCCCGGGGGGGAGCGATGAGCAGTTCTTC. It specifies CASSTPGGSDEQFF.